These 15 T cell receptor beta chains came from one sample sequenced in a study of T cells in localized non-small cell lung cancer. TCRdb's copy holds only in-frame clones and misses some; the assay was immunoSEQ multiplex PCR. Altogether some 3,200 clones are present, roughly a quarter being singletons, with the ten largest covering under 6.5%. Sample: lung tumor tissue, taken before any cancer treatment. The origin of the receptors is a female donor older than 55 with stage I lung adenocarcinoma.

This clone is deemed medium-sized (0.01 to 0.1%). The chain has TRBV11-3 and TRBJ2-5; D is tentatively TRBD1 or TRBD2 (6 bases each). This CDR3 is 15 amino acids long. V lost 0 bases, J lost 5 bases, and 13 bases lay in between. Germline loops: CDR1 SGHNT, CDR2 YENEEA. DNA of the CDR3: TGTGCCAGCAGCTTAGAAGGGGGGTTGTGGGAGACCCAGTACTTC. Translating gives CASSLEGGLWETQYF.

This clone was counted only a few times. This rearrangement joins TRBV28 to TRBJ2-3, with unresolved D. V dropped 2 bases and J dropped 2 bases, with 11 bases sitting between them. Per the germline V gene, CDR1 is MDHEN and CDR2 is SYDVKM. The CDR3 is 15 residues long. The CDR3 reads CASSLDDGITDTQYF. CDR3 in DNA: TGTGCCAGCAGTTTAGATGACGGTATCACAGATACGCAGTATTTT.

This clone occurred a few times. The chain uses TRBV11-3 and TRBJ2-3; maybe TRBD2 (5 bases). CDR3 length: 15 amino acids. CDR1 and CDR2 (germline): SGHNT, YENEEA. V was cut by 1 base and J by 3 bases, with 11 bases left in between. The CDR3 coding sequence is TGTGCCAGCAGCTTAGGCCTCGGCGGGACAGATACGCAGTATTTT. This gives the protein CASSLGLGGTDTQYF.

This chain's CDR3 is CASEQGLSSYEQYF. Here the CDR3 DNA reads TGTGCCAGCGAGCAGGGACTAAGCTCCTACGAGCAGTACTTC. V gene TRBV28 combines with J gene TRBJ2-7; 7 bases are a match to TRBD2. The CDR3 is made up of 14 amino acids. J gave up 0 bases and V 8 bases, and 7 bases lay outside the gene matches. Looked up from germline, CDR1 is MDHEN and CDR2 is SYDVKM.

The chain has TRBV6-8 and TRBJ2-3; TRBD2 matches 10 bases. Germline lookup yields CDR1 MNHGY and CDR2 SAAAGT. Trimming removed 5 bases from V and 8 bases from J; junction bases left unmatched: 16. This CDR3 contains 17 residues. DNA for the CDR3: TGTGCCAGCAGTGGGCATAGCGGGGGGAACCCACAGGGTACGCAGTATTTT. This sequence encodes CASSGHSGGNPQGTQYF.

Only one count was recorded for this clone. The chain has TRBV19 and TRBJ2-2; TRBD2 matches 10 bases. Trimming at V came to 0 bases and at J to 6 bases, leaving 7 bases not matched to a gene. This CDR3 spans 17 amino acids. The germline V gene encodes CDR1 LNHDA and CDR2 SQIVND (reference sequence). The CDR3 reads CASSIDLLAGLSGELFF. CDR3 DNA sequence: TGTGCCAGTAGTATAGATCTACTAGCGGGGTTGTCCGGGGAGCTGTTTTTT.

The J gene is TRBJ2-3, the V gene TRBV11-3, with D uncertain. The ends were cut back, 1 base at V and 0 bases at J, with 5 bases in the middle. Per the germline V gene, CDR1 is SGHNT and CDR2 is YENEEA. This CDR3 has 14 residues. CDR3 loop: CASSLGISTDTQYF. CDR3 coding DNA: TGTGCCAGCAGCTTAGGGATCAGCACAGATACGCAGTATTTT.

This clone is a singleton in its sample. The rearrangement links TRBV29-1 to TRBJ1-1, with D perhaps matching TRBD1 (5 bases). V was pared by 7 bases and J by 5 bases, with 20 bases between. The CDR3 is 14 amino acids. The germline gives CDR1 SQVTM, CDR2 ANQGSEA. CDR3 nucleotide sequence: TGCAGCGCCAGCACGCGTTCAGGGTGGACTGAAGCTTTCTTT. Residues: CSASTRSGWTEAFF. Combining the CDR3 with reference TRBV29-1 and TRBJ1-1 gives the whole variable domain SAVISQKPSRDICQRGTSLTIQCQVDSQVTMMFWYRQQPGQSLTLIATANQGSEATYESGFVIDKFPISRPNLTFSTLTVSNMSPEDSSIYLCSASTRSGWTEAFFGQGTRLTVV.

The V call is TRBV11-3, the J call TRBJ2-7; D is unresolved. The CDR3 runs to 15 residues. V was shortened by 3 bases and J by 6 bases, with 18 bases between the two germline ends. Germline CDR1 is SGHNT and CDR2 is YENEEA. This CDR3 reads CASSFQVSSPSEQYF. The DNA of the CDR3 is TGTGCCAGCAGCTTTCAGGTTTCATCGCCCAGCGAGCAGTACTTC.

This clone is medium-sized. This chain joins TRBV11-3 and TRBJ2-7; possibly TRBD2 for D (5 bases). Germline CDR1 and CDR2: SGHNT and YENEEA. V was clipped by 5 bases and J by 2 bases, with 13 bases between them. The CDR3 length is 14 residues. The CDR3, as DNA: TGTGCCAGCAGCGGATTCGGGGAGACCTACGAGCAGTACTTC. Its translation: CASSGFGETYEQYF.

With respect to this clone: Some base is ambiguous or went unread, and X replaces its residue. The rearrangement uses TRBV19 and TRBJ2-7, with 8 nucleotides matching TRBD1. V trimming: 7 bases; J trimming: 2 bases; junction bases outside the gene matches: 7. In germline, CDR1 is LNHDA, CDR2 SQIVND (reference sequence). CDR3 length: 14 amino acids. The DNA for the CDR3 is TGTGCCAGTARAACAGGGGGGAACACCTACGAGCAGTACTTC. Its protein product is CASXTGGNTYEQYF.

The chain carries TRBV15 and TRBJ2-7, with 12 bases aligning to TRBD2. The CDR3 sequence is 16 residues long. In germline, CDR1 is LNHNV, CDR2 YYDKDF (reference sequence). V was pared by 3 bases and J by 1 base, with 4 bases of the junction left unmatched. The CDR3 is CATSRRTSGVSYEQYF. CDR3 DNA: TGTGCCACCAGCAGGCGGACTAGCGGGGTTTCCTACGAGCAGTACTTC.

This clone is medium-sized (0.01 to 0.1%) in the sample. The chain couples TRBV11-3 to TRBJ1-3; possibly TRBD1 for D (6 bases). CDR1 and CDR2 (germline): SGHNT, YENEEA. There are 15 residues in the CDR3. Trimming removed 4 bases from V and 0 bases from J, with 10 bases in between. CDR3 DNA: TGTGCCAGCAGCTGTGACAGGAACTCTGGAAACACCATATATTTT. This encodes CASSCDRNSGNTIYF.

The CDR3 region has the DNA TGTGCTAGTGGCCGGGACCAAGAGACCCAGTACTTC. Amino acids: CASGRDQETQYF. V usage is TRBV12-5 and J usage is TRBJ2-5; D not resolved. CDR1 is LGHNT, CDR2 FRNRAP, per germline. This CDR3 comprises 12 residues. The ends were cut back, 6 bases at V and 0 bases at J, with 5 bases in the middle.

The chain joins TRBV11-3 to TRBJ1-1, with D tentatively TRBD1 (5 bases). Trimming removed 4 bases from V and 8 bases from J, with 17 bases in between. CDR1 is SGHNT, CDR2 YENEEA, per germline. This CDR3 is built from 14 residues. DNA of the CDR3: TGTGCCAGCAGCTCGTACCGGGACGGGGAAGAAGCTTTCTTT. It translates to CASSSYRDGEEAFF.